These T cell receptor beta chains were read from a single sample in a study of blood T cell repertoires in COVID-19. Sequencing used immunoSEQ multiplex PCR; TCRdb keeps in-frame clones, though not all of them. Of 200,000 to 250,000 clones listed, 84% were seen once; the top ten hold over 1.2%. Sample: peripheral blood. The source is a woman between 35 and 50 years old who had recovered from COVID-19. Both conserved end residues are part of each CDR3. A D gene is named only where the DNA matches it firmly. Clone size is not always given. Where it is, it says once, few, many or a class for expanded clones.

D gene: TRBD1; J gene: TRBJ2-7; clone size: .; CDR3 length: 16; V gene: TRBV6-2/TRBV6-3; CDR3 protein: CASSEGQSPISYEQYF; CDR3 DNA: TGTGCCAGCAGTGAGGGACAGTCCCCAATCTCCTACGAGCAGTACTTC
D gene: .; J gene: TRBJ2-7; clone size: .; CDR3 length: 13; V gene: TRBV12-3/TRBV12-4; CDR3 protein: CASSLQGSYEQYF; CDR3 DNA: TGTGCCAGCAGTTTACAGGGTTCCTACGAGCAGTACTTC
D gene: .; J gene: TRBJ1-1; clone size: .; CDR3 length: 12; V gene: TRBV6-5; CDR3 protein: CASTTQGTEAFF; CDR3 DNA: TGTGCCAGCACCACGCAGGGCACTGAAGCTTTCTTT
D gene: .; J gene: TRBJ2-3; clone size: .; CDR3 length: 14; V gene: TRBV5-1; CDR3 protein: CASSLGQNTDTQYF; CDR3 DNA: TGCGCCAGCAGCTTGGGACAAAACACAGATACGCAGTATTTT
D gene: TRBD2; J gene: TRBJ2-3; clone size: .; CDR3 length: 23; V gene: TRBV7-8; CDR3 protein: CASSPGHGTKRTSGGRKDYTQYF; CDR3 DNA: TGTGCCAGCAGCCCCGGACACGGGACAAAACGGACTAGCGGGGGGAGAAAAGACTATACGCAGTATTTT
D gene: .; J gene: TRBJ2-2; clone size: .; CDR3 length: 15; V gene: TRBV7-8; CDR3 protein: CASSETTGEAGELFF; CDR3 DNA: TGTGCCAGCAGCGAAACAACGGGGGAGGCCGGGGAGCTGTTTTTT
D gene: TRBD1; J gene: TRBJ1-2; clone size: .; CDR3 length: 14; V gene: TRBV5-1; CDR3 protein: CASSLEGGVDGYTF; CDR3 DNA: TGCGCCAGCAGCTTGGAAGGGGGCGTGGATGGCTACACCTTC
D gene: TRBD1; J gene: TRBJ2-7; clone size: .; CDR3 length: 14; V gene: TRBV7-2; CDR3 protein: CASSWSGTGAEQYF; CDR3 DNA: TGTGCCAGCAGCTGGAGTGGGACAGGGGCCGAGCAGTACTTC
D gene: .; J gene: TRBJ2-5; clone size: .; CDR3 length: 12; V gene: TRBV28; CDR3 protein: CASSSFLETQYF; CDR3 DNA: TGTGCCAGCTCGAGCTTTTTGGAGACCCAGTACTTC
D gene: .; J gene: TRBJ2-5; clone size: .; CDR3 length: 13; V gene: TRBV5-1; CDR3 protein: CASRGAVQETQYF; CDR3 DNA: TGCGCCAGCAGAGGGGCCGTACAAGAGACCCAGTACTTC
D gene: TRBD2; J gene: TRBJ2-6; clone size: .; CDR3 length: 14; V gene: TRBV7-2; CDR3 protein: CAEMRGSGANVLTF; CDR3 DNA: TGTGCCGAGATGCGGGGGTCTGGGGCCAACGTCCTGACTTTC
D gene: TRBD1; J gene: TRBJ1-2; clone size: .; CDR3 length: 13; V gene: TRBV28; CDR3 protein: CASSSRQGYGYTF; CDR3 DNA: TGTGCCAGCAGTTCGCGACAGGGCTATGGCTACACCTTC
D gene: TRBD1; J gene: TRBJ1-2; clone size: few; CDR3 length: 17; V gene: TRBV18; CDR3 protein: CASSENSRGQGHYGYTF; CDR3 DNA: TGTGCCAGCTCCGAGAATTCGAGGGGACAGGGACACTATGGCTACACCTTC
D gene: TRBD2; J gene: TRBJ2-1; clone size: .; CDR3 length: 16; V gene: TRBV18; CDR3 protein: CASSGGLAGTYNEQFF; CDR3 DNA: TGTGCCAGCTCAGGGGGACTAGCGGGGACCTACAATGAGCAGTTCTTC
D gene: TRBD1; J gene: TRBJ1-1; clone size: .; CDR3 length: 15; V gene: TRBV7-2; CDR3 protein: CASSSSTGGYTEAFF; CDR3 DNA: TGTGCCAGCAGCTCATCGACAGGGGGATACACTGAAGCTTTCTTT
D gene: .; J gene: TRBJ1-1; clone size: .; CDR3 length: 15; V gene: TRBV7-2; CDR3 protein: CASSLASGLGTEAFF; CDR3 DNA: TGTGCCAGCAGCTTAGCGAGTGGGCTCGGCACTGAAGCTTTCTTT
D gene: .; J gene: TRBJ1-1; clone size: .; CDR3 length: 17; V gene: TRBV27; CDR3 protein: CASSLRGSTGIFTEAFF; CDR3 DNA: TGTGCCAGCAGTTTACGGGGTTCTACAGGGATCTTCACTGAAGCTTTCTTT
D gene: TRBD2; J gene: TRBJ2-3; clone size: .; CDR3 length: 18; V gene: TRBV6-2/TRBV6-3; CDR3 protein: CASSYSRLAGIYTDTQYF; CDR3 DNA: TGTGCCAGCAGTTACTCGAGACTAGCGGGGATCTACACAGATACGCAGTATTTT
D gene: .; J gene: TRBJ2-5; clone size: .; CDR3 length: 14; V gene: TRBV18; CDR3 protein: CASSPPAVRETQYF; CDR3 DNA: TGTGCCAGCTCACCACCCGCCGTACGGGAGACCCAGTACTTC
D gene: .; J gene: TRBJ1-1; clone size: .; CDR3 length: 12; V gene: TRBV12-3/TRBV12-4; CDR3 protein: CATLRGGTEAFF; CDR3 DNA: TGTGCCACTCTCAGAGGGGGCACTGAAGCTTTCTTT
D gene: .; J gene: TRBJ1-1; clone size: .; CDR3 length: 13; V gene: TRBV28; CDR3 protein: CASSLKGDTEAFF; CDR3 DNA: TGTGCCAGCAGTTTAAAGGGGGACACTGAAGCTTTCTTT
D gene: .; J gene: TRBJ2-5; clone size: .; CDR3 length: 17; V gene: TRBV7-2; CDR3 protein: CASSLAPLALYQETQYF; CDR3 DNA: TGTGCCAGCAGCTTAGCGCCCCTAGCGCTGTACCAAGAGACCCAGTACTTC
D gene: TRBD2; J gene: TRBJ2-1; clone size: once; CDR3 length: 15; V gene: TRBV6-4; CDR3 protein: CASSEAGGSYNEQFF; CDR3 DNA: TGTGCCAGCAGTGAAGCGGGGGGGTCCTACAATGAGCAGTTCTTC
D gene: TRBD1; J gene: TRBJ1-1; clone size: many; CDR3 length: 17; V gene: TRBV19; CDR3 protein: CASSSNRGPRMNTEAFF; CDR3 DNA: TGTGCCAGTAGTTCCAACAGGGGGCCAAGGATGAACACTGAAGCTTTCTTT
D gene: .; J gene: TRBJ1-3; clone size: .; CDR3 length: 11; V gene: TRBV12-3/TRBV12-4; CDR3 protein: CARRSGNTIYF; CDR3 DNA: TGTGCCAGGAGATCTGGAAACACCATATATTTT
D gene: TRBD1; J gene: TRBJ1-4; clone size: .; CDR3 length: 15; V gene: TRBV18; CDR3 protein: CASSGTALTNEKLFF; CDR3 DNA: TGTGCCAGCTCAGGGACAGCTTTAACTAATGAAAAACTGTTTTTT
D gene: .; J gene: TRBJ1-1; clone size: .; CDR3 length: 13; V gene: TRBV3-1/TRBV3-2; CDR3 protein: CASSQDGTSEAFF; CDR3 DNA: TGTGCCAGCAGCCAAGACGGGACTAGTGAAGCTTTCTTT
D gene: TRBD2; J gene: TRBJ2-7; clone size: .; CDR3 length: 15; V gene: TRBV4-3; CDR3 protein: CASRLGASGTYEQYF; CDR3 DNA: TGCGCCAGCAGACTTGGAGCTAGCGGAACCTACGAGCAGTACTTC
D gene: .; J gene: TRBJ2-2; clone size: .; CDR3 length: 16; V gene: TRBV5-1; CDR3 protein: CASSSTVQANTGELFF; CDR3 DNA: TGCGCCAGCAGCTCGACAGTCCAGGCGAACACCGGGGAGCTGTTTTTT
D gene: .; J gene: TRBJ2-7; clone size: .; CDR3 length: 16; V gene: TRBV5-6; CDR3 protein: CASSSPGRGKAYEQYF; CDR3 DNA: TGTGCCAGCAGCTCCCCCGGCAGGGGCAAGGCCTACGAGCAGTACTTC
D gene: .; J gene: TRBJ1-2; clone size: .; CDR3 length: 12; V gene: TRBV6-5; CDR3 protein: CASSSKEYGYTF; CDR3 DNA: TGTGCCAGCAGTTCTAAGGAGTATGGCTACACCTTC
D gene: TRBD1; J gene: TRBJ2-2; clone size: .; CDR3 length: 15; V gene: TRBV5-1; CDR3 protein: CASSVGTGHTEELFF; CDR3 DNA: TGCGCCAGCAGCGTCGGGACAGGTCACACCGAAGAGCTGTTTTTT
D gene: .; J gene: TRBJ1-2; clone size: .; CDR3 length: 15; V gene: TRBV25-1; CDR3 protein: CASSGDTPVPYGYTF; CDR3 DNA: TGTGCCAGCAGTGGGGACACCCCGGTCCCTTATGGCTACACCTTC
D gene: TRBD2; J gene: TRBJ2-1; clone size: .; CDR3 length: 18; V gene: TRBV19; CDR3 protein: CASSSVGQAGNSYNEQFF; CDR3 DNA: TGTGCCAGTAGTAGTGTGGGGCAAGCGGGGAACTCCTACAATGAGCAGTTCTTC
D gene: TRBD1; J gene: TRBJ1-3; clone size: once; CDR3 length: 15; V gene: TRBV3-1/TRBV3-2; CDR3 protein: CATVDRGRSGNTIYF; CDR3 DNA: TGTGCCACCGTGGACAGGGGGCGTTCTGGAAACACCATATATTTT
D gene: TRBD1; J gene: TRBJ1-1; clone size: .; CDR3 length: 14; V gene: TRBV7-9; CDR3 protein: CASSAQTGDSEAFF; CDR3 DNA: TGTGCCAGCAGCGCCCAGACAGGGGATAGTGAAGCTTTCTTT
D gene: .; J gene: TRBJ1-3; clone size: few; CDR3 length: 14; V gene: TRBV6-5; CDR3 protein: CASKTGFSGNTIYF; CDR3 DNA: TGTGCCAGCAAAACAGGGTTTTCGGGAAACACCATATATTTT
D gene: TRBD1; J gene: TRBJ2-7; clone size: .; CDR3 length: 14; V gene: TRBV28; CDR3 protein: CASRPTGGPYEQYF; CDR3 DNA: TGTGCCAGCAGGCCTACAGGGGGTCCCTACGAGCAGTACTTC
D gene: .; J gene: TRBJ2-7; clone size: .; CDR3 length: 14; V gene: TRBV19; CDR3 protein: CASSIMTEGYEQYF; CDR3 DNA: TGTGCCAGTAGTATAATGACGGAGGGCTACGAGCAGTACTTC
D gene: .; J gene: TRBJ2-3; clone size: once; CDR3 length: 13; V gene: TRBV29-1; CDR3 protein: CSLEETSSDTQYF; CDR3 DNA: TGCAGCCTCGAGGAGACCTCCTCAGATACGCAGTATTTT
D gene: TRBD1; J gene: TRBJ1-3; clone size: .; CDR3 length: 14; V gene: TRBV18; CDR3 protein: CASSLDRRENTIYF; CDR3 DNA: TGTGCCAGCTCCCTGGACAGGCGGGAAAACACCATATATTTT
D gene: .; J gene: TRBJ2-5; clone size: .; CDR3 length: 15; V gene: TRBV7-8; CDR3 protein: CASTPSLGGGETQYF; CDR3 DNA: TGTGCCAGCACCCCGAGCCTGGGGGGTGGGGAGACCCAGTACTTC
D gene: TRBD2; J gene: TRBJ2-1; clone size: .; CDR3 length: 14; V gene: TRBV7-2; CDR3 protein: CASSIGLAGYEQFF; CDR3 DNA: TGTGCCAGCAGCATCGGACTAGCGGGGTATGAGCAGTTCTTC
D gene: .; J gene: TRBJ1-4; clone size: .; CDR3 length: 15; V gene: TRBV18; CDR3 protein: CASSLAPGINEKLFF; CDR3 DNA: TGTGCCAGCTCACTAGCCCCAGGGATTAATGAAAAACTGTTTTTT
D gene: TRBD2; J gene: TRBJ2-1; clone size: .; CDR3 length: 16; V gene: TRBV7-2; CDR3 protein: CASSLAGTSGFNEQFF; CDR3 DNA: TGTGCCAGCAGCTTAGCCGGGACTAGCGGATTCAATGAGCAGTTCTTC